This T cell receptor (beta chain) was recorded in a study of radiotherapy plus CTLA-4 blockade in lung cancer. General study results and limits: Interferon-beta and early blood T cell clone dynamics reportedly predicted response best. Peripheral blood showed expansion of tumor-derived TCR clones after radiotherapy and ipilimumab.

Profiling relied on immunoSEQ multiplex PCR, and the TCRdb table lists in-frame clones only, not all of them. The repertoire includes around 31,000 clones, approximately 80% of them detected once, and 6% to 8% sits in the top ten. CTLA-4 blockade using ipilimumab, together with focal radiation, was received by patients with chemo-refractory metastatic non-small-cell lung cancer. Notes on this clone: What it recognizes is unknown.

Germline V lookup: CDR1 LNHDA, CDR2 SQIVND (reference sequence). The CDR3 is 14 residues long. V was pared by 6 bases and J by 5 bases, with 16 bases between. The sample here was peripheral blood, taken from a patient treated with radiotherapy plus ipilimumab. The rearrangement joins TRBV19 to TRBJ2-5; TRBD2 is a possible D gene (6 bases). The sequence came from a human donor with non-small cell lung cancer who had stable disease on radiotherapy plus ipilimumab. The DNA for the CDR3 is TGTGCCAGTAGGGATAGCGGACGGGCGGAGACCCAGTACTTC. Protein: CASRDSGRAETQYF.